Listed below are T cell receptor beta chains from one sample, sequenced in a study of cytomegalovirus exposure and HLA in healthy donors. Libraries were prepared by immunoSEQ multiplex PCR; TCRdb keeps only in-frame clonotypes and omits some of them. This sample has around 150,000 clones, with around 68% found just once. Material for sequencing was PBMCs. Every receptor here comes from a young man in good health and CMV-seropositive. The CDR3 runs from the conserved cysteine through the conserved F or W. The D gene is left open where the match is weak. The size entry is marked missing in some rows and otherwise reads once, few, many or a size class.

j_call d_call cdr3_length clone_size v_call cdr3_aa cdr3_nt
TRBJ2-1 TRBD2 17 NA TRBV27 CASRYRLAGAGYNEQFF TGTGCCAGCAGATACAGACTAGCGGGGGCAGGATACAATGAGCAGTTCTTC
TRBJ2-3 TRBD2 15 once TRBV9 CASSPTSDRTDTQYF TGTGCCAGCAGCCCTACTAGCGACCGCACAGATACGCAGTATTTT
TRBJ2-2 NA 14 NA TRBV6-1 CASSATRSVGELFF TGTGCCAGCAGCGCGACTAGGTCGGTCGGGGAGCTGTTTTTT
TRBJ1-1 TRBD1 12 NA TRBV29-1 CSVRGQQGVAFF TGCAGCGTCAGGGGACAACAGGGGGTCGCTTTCTTT
TRBJ2-1 TRBD1 16 once TRBV9 CASSVDTGGLYNEQFF TGTGCCAGCAGCGTAGATACAGGGGGACTCTACAATGAGCAGTTCTTC
TRBJ2-2 TRBD1 14 NA TRBV5-1 CASSLAGGTGELFF TGCGCCAGCAGCTTGGCAGGGGGAACCGGGGAGCTGTTTTTT
TRBJ2-3 TRBD1 15 NA TRBV5-1 CASSVGTGATDTQYF TGCGCCAGCAGCGTGGGGACAGGGGCCACAGATACGCAGTATTTT
TRBJ2-3 NA 14 once TRBV12-5 CASGLGQPTDTQYF TGTGCTAGTGGTTTGGGACAGCCCACAGATACGCAGTATTTT
TRBJ1-5 NA 12 NA TRBV27 CASSPSNQPQHF TGTGCCAGCAGTCCGAGCAATCAGCCCCAGCATTTT
TRBJ2-4 NA 15 NA TRBV11-3 CASSSNGLDKNIQYF TGTGCCAGCAGCTCCAACGGGTTGGACAAAAACATTCAGTACTTC
TRBJ1-5 NA 17 NA TRBV18 CASSPPGQAHSNQPQHF TGTGCCAGCTCACCGCCAGGGCAGGCTCATAGCAATCAGCCCCAGCATTTT
TRBJ1-6 TRBD1 13 NA TRBV6-6 CASSGTEGSPLHF TGTGCCAGCAGTGGGACAGAGGGGTCACCCCTCCACTTT
TRBJ2-1 TRBD2 14 NA TRBV2 CASGGLAVYNEQFF TGTGCCAGCGGGGGACTAGCAGTCTACAATGAGCAGTTCTTC
TRBJ2-7 NA 16 few TRBV4-1 CASSQDTGTIAYEQYF TGCGCCAGCAGCCAAGATACAGGGACAATAGCCTACGAGCAGTACTTC
TRBJ2-5 NA 14 NA TRBV5-6 CASSLGPSGETQYF TGTGCCAGCAGCTTGGGACCCTCGGGAGAGACCCAGTACTTC
TRBJ2-7 NA 16 NA TRBV14 CASSHRQWPKTYEQYF TGTGCCAGCAGCCATCGACAGTGGCCTAAAACCTACGAGCAGTACTTC
TRBJ1-5 NA 18 NA TRBV10-1 CALSWPRQGSPGNQPQHF TGCGCACTATCTTGGCCCCGGCAGGGAAGTCCAGGCAATCAGCCCCAGCATTTT
TRBJ2-3 NA 14 NA TRBV11-2 CASTQWGGADTQYF TGTGCCAGCACCCAGTGGGGGGGCGCGGATACGCAGTATTTT
TRBJ1-2 NA 12 NA TRBV6-1 CASSSLSGGYTF TGTGCCAGCAGTTCCCTTTCAGGGGGCTACACCTTC
TRBJ1-2 TRBD1 17 NA TRBV30 CAWSASTGKVEDYGYTF TGTGCCTGGAGTGCTTCGACAGGGAAAGTAGAGGACTATGGCTACACCTTC
TRBJ1-1 NA 13 NA TRBV9 CASSEQRNTEAFF TGTGCCAGCAGCGAACAGAGGAACACTGAAGCTTTCTTT
TRBJ2-7 TRBD2 15 few TRBV7-9 CASSLVLAGYYEQYF TGTGCCAGCAGCTTAGTACTAGCGGGGTACTACGAGCAGTACTTC
TRBJ2-1 NA 18 NA TRBV30 CAWSRPLLRDFVDNEQFF TGTGCCTGGAGCCGTCCCTTACTCCGGGACTTCGTAGACAATGAGCAGTTCTTC
TRBJ1-1 NA 13 few TRBV13 CASSLGNNPEAFF TGTGCCAGCAGCTTAGGGAACAACCCTGAAGCTTTCTTT
TRBJ2-7 NA 14 NA TRBV6-5 CASSPKGLQRGQYF TGTGCCAGCAGCCCTAAGGGCCTACAAAGGGGGCAGTACTTC
TRBJ2-5 TRBD2 16 NA TRBV27 CASKGLAGGFGETQYF TGTGCCAGCAAAGGTCTAGCGGGAGGATTTGGGGAGACCCAGTACTTC
TRBJ2-5 TRBD2 14 NA TRBV7-8 CASSSGLAVETQYF TGTGCCAGCAGCTCCGGACTAGCGGTAGAGACCCAGTACTTC
TRBJ2-1 TRBD1 16 NA TRBV25-1 CASSEYQGRGPAEQFF TGTGCCAGCAGTGAATATCAAGGCAGGGGGCCAGCTGAGCAGTTCTTC
TRBJ1-4 TRBD1 14 once TRBV18 CASSTGTGNEKLFF TGTGCCAGCTCAACCGGGACAGGGAATGAAAAACTGTTTTTT
TRBJ2-6 NA 14 NA TRBV14 CASSGALKANVLTF TGTGCCAGCAGTGGGGCCCTAAAGGCCAACGTCCTGACTTTC
TRBJ2-7 TRBD1 14 NA TRBV5-1 CASSLQGAVGEQYF TGCGCCAGCAGTCTACAGGGGGCGGTTGGCGAGCAGTACTTC
TRBJ2-1 TRBD2 15 NA TRBV28 CASSLWREFYNEQFF TGTGCCAGCAGTTTATGGCGGGAGTTTTACAATGAGCAGTTCTTC
TRBJ1-5 NA 16 NA TRBV27 CASSHTPPGEGQPQHF TGTGCCAGCAGTCACACACCTCCAGGGGAAGGTCAGCCCCAGCATTTT
TRBJ2-7 TRBD1 15 once TRBV6-1 CASGQGGELSYEQYF TGTGCCAGCGGACAGGGGGGGGAGCTCTCCTACGAGCAGTACTTC
TRBJ1-1 NA 15 NA TRBV6-1 CASSELGLSGTEAFF TGTGCCAGCAGTGAACTGGGACTCAGCGGCACTGAAGCTTTCTTT
TRBJ1-1 NA 19 once TRBV11-3 CASSLSGTFSGTENTEAFF TGTGCCAGCAGCTTATCAGGTACGTTTTCGGGAACTGAAAACACTGAAGCTTTCTTT
TRBJ2-7 TRBD2 14 NA TRBV7-9 CASSLTSGTHEQYF TGTGCCAGCAGCTTAACTAGCGGGACCCACGAGCAGTACTTC
TRBJ2-1 TRBD2 15 NA TRBV9 CASSVAGGDYNEQFF TGTGCCAGCAGCGTAGCGGGAGGGGACTACAATGAGCAGTTCTTC
TRBJ2-3 TRBD2 16 NA TRBV6-1 CASSEAGGSGPDTQYF TGTGCCAGCAGTGAAGCGGGCGGGAGTGGTCCAGATACGCAGTATTTT
TRBJ1-2 NA 15 once TRBV11-2 CASSLGRTSNYGYTF TGTGCCAGCAGCTTAGGGAGGACTAGTAACTATGGCTACACCTTC
TRBJ2-3 NA 15 NA TRBV30 CAWSVGVGGKSIKYF TGTGCCTGGAGTGTAGGGGTTGGGGGGAAGTCAATTAAGTATTTT
TRBJ2-1 TRBD2 16 NA TRBV7-8 CASSPLAGASYNEQFF TGTGCCAGCAGCCCACTAGCGGGAGCTTCCTACAATGAGCAGTTCTTC
TRBJ1-1 TRBD1 14 once TRBV5-1 CASSPGQGNTEAFF TGCGCCAGCAGCCCCGGACAGGGGAACACTGAAGCTTTCTTT
TRBJ2-1 TRBD1 14 NA TRBV7-3 CASSPGTGNNEQFF TGTGCCAGCAGCCCAGGGACAGGAAACAATGAGCAGTTCTTC
TRBJ2-1 TRBD1 15 few TRBV9 CASSNEQDRAWEQFF TGTGCCAGCAGCAACGAGCAAGACAGGGCATGGGAGCAGTTCTTC
TRBJ2-7 TRBD1 14 NA TRBV29-1 CSVEDRDRFYEQYF TGCAGCGTTGAAGACCGGGACAGGTTCTACGAGCAGTACTTC
TRBJ2-3 TRBD1 15 NA TRBV15 CATSMTGRWGNTQYF TGTGCCACCTCCATGACAGGGAGATGGGGAAATACGCAGTATTTT
TRBJ1-5 NA 17 NA TRBV19 CASMFRDSGLSNQPQHF TGTGCCAGTATGTTCCGAGACAGTGGCCTTAGCAATCAGCCCCAGCATTTT
TRBJ1-6 TRBD1 15 NA TRBV6-5 CASSYGRTGDSPLHF TGTGCCAGCAGTTACGGCAGGACAGGGGACTCACCCCTCCACTTT
TRBJ2-7 TRBD1 19 NA TRBV28 CASSMNRGFSPRGSYEQYF TGTGCCAGCAGCATGAACAGGGGGTTCTCCCCCCGAGGCTCCTACGAGCAGTACTTC
TRBJ2-5 NA 19 NA TRBV21-1 CASSKDPTKKTGDLETQYF TGTGCCAGCAGCAAAGATCCCACAAAAAAGACAGGGGATTTGGAGACCCAGTACTTC
TRBJ2-3 TRBD2 15 few TRBV10-3 CAITRLAGTTDTQYF TGTGCCATCACCCGACTAGCGGGGACCACAGATACGCAGTATTTT
TRBJ2-7 TRBD2 17 NA TRBV10-2 CASLGGLAGGRVWEQYF TGCGCCAGCCTAGGAGGACTAGCGGGAGGGAGAGTGTGGGAGCAGTACTTC
TRBJ2-7 NA 15 NA TRBV6-1 CASTDPRDNSYEQYF TGTGCCAGCACCGACCCTCGGGACAACTCCTACGAGCAGTACTTC
TRBJ1-5 NA 15 NA TRBV19 CASSTLYRVEQPQHF TGTGCCAGTAGTACGCTCTACAGGGTTGAGCAGCCCCAGCATTTT
TRBJ2-1 TRBD2 19 NA TRBV4-1 CASSQDWEALSGSYNEQFF TGCGCCAGCAGCCAAGATTGGGAGGCCCTTAGCGGGAGCTACAATGAGCAGTTCTTC
TRBJ1-1 NA 15 NA TRBV9 CASSVVGQGTAEAFF TGTGCCAGCAGCGTGGTAGGGCAGGGGACGGCTGAAGCTTTCTTT
TRBJ1-3 NA 15 NA TRBV6-4 CARANWASSGNTIYF TGTGCCAGGGCGAACTGGGCCAGCTCTGGAAACACCATATATTTT
TRBJ2-7 NA 15 NA TRBV7-9 CSSSPPLGQDYEQYF TGTTCCAGCAGCCCCCCGCTGGGACAAGACTACGAGCAGTACTTC